The sequence of this TCR beta chain was determined in a study of blood T cell repertoires in COVID-19. This CDR3 spans 14 amino acids. V lost 5 bases to trimming and J lost 7 bases, with 18 bases between them. Germline assignment: CDR1 SGHAT and CDR2 FQNNGV. Per the original methods: Amplification with reference gene primers provided the estimates of nucleated cell counts. Clones were read by immunoSEQ multiplex PCR, and TCRdb kept only the in-frame ones, dropping some. The V and J calls and clone size are taken from that table; D and trimming were inferred from the DNA. The profile shows 200,000 to 300,000 clones, roughly four fifths of them singletons.

The receptor was isolated from an elderly woman with COVID-19, enrolled during active disease. The J gene is TRBJ2-7, the V gene TRBV11-2, with a weak D call TRBD2 (6 bases). Sequenced: peripheral blood. This CDR3 is CASSDHQLAGEQYF. CDR3 DNA sequence: TGTGCCAGCAGCGACCACCAACTAGCTGGTGAGCAGTACTTC.